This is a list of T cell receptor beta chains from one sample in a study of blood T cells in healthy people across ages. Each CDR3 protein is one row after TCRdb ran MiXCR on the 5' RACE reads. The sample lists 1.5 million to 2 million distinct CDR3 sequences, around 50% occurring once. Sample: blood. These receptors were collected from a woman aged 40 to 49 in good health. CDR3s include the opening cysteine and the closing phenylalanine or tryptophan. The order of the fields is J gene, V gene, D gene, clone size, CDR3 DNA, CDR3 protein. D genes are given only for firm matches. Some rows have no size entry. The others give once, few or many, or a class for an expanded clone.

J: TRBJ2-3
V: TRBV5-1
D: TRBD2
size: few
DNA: TGCGCCAGCAGTTCAGCGGGGCGTACCACAGATACGCAGTATTTT
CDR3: CASSSAGRTTDTQYF

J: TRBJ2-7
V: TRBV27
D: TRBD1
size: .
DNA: TGTGCCAGCAGTTTATCGAGGTCAGGGGGCTACGAGCAGTACTTC
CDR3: CASSLSRSGGYEQYF

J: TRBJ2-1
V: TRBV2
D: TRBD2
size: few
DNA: TGTGCCAGCAGTGAATACGCGGGGGGGGTCTATAATGAGCAGTTCTTC
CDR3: CASSEYAGGVYNEQFF

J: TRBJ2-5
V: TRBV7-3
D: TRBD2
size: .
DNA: TGTGCCAGCAGCTTAACTGCGGGACTAGAAGAGACCCAGTACTTC
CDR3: CASSLTAGLEETQYF

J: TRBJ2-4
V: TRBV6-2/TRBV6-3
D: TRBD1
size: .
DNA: TGTGCCAGCAGTTTCTTACCGGGGGACAGGGTCATTGAGCAGTACTTC
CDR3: CASSFLPGDRVIEQYF

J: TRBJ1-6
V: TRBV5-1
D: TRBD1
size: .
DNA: TGCGCCAGCAGCGAACAGGGGGTGGGCAATTCACCCCTCCACTTT
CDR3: CASSEQGVGNSPLHF

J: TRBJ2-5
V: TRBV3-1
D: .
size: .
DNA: TGTGCCAGCAGCTATCCCATAGGGCAGGGAATTCGGGAGACCCAGTACTTC
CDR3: CASSYPIGQGIRETQYF

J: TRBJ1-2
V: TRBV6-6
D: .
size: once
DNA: TGTGCCAGCAATAAACAGGAGGGAGGCTACACCTTC
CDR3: CASNKQEGGYTF

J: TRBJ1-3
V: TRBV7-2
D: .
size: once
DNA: TGTGCCAGCAGCTTGGTGGCTCGGGGATCGACTGGAAACACCATATATTTT
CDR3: CASSLVARGSTGNTIYF

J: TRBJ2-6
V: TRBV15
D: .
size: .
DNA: TGTGCCACCAAACATCCGAGGGCTGGGGCCAACGTCCTGACTTTC
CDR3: CATKHPRAGANVLTF

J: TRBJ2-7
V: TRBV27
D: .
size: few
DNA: TGTGCCAGCAGTTTCGGCGTGTTAGACGAGCAGTACTTC
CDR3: CASSFGVLDEQYF

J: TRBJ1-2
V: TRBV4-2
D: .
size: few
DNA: TGTGCCAGCAGCCAAGGACAGTTCAACTATGGCTACACCTTC
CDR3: CASSQGQFNYGYTF

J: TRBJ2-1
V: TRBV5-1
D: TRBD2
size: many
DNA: TGCGCCAGCAGCATAACTAGCGGGGGCTACAATGAGCAGTTCTTC
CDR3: CASSITSGGYNEQFF

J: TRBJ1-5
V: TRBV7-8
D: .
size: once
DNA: TGTGCCAGCAGCCCGCCGGGTCGACAGGCTGCGGGTCAGCCCCAGCATTTT
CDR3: CASSPPGRQAAGQPQHF

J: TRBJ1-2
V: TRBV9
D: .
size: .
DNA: TGTGCCAGCAGCGTAGCTTTCCTCTCAAACCAGGGCTATGGCTACACCTTC
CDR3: CASSVAFLSNQGYGYTF

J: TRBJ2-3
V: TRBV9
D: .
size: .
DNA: TGTGCCAGCAGCGTAACCTCGGGGTCTGGCACAGATACGCAGTATTTT
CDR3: CASSVTSGSGTDTQYF

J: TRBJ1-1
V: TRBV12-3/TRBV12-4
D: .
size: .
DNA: TGTGCCAGCAGTTTTAGGGGTAGCACTGAAGCTTTCTTT
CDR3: CASSFRGSTEAFF

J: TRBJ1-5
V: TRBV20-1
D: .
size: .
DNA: TGCAGTGCGCTGGAGACTGGGATGTTTAGCAATCAGCCCCAGCATTTT
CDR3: CSALETGMFSNQPQHF

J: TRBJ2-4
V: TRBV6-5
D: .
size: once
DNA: TGTGCCAGCAGTTTAACGGCGGGGCTAACCAAAAACATTCAGTACTTC
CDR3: CASSLTAGLTKNIQYF

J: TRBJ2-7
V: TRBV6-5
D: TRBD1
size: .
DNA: TGTGCCAGCAGGCCGGGACAGAGAGCTCACGAGCAGTACTTC
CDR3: CASRPGQRAHEQYF

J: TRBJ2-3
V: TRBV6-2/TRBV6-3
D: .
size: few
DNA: TGTGCCAGCAGTTCCTTCGATACGCAGTATTTT
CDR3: CASSSFDTQYF

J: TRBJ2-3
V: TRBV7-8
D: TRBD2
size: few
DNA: TGTGCCAGCAGCTTAGGTGGGACTAGCGGCCGCACAGATACGCAGTATTTT
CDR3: CASSLGGTSGRTDTQYF

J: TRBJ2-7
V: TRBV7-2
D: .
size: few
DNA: TGTGCCAGCAGCCCACGGTCGGACTACGAGCAGTACTTC
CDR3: CASSPRSDYEQYF

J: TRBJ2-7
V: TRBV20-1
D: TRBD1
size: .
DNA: TGCAGTGCGCCTAGACAGGGGAACGAGCAGTACTTC
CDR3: CSAPRQGNEQYF

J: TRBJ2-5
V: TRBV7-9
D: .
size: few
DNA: TGTGCCAGCAGCTTTGTTCAGGGCCGGGAGACCCAGTACTTC
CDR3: CASSFVQGRETQYF

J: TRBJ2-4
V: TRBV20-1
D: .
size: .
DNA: TGCAGTGCTAGAGATTCCAGTGACATTCAGTACTTC
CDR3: CSARDSSDIQYF

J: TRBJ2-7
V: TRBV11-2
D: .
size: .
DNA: TGTGCCAGCAGCTTAGTAAGGCAGGAGGCCTACGAGCAGTACTTC
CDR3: CASSLVRQEAYEQYF

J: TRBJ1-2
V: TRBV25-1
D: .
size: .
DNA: TGTGCCAGCACCTTCGAAGGGCGGGGCTACACCTTC
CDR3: CASTFEGRGYTF

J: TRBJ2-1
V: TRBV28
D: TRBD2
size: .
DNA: TGTGCCAGCACACTGGCCCAGGGACTAGCGGGGGTGAATGAGCAGTTCTTC
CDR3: CASTLAQGLAGVNEQFF

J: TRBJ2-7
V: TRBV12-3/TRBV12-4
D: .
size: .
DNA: TGTGCCAGCAGTCTAGTGAACAGGGGAGGTTACGAGCAGTACTTC
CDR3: CASSLVNRGGYEQYF

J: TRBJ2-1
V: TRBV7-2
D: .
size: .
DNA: TGTGCCAGCAGGGATACTAGTAAGACCTACAATGAGCAGTTCTTC
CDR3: CASRDTSKTYNEQFF

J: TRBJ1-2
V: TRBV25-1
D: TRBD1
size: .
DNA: TGTGCCAGCAGTGAATGGAAAGGGGGCCGTGGTAACTATGGCTACACCTTC
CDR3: CASSEWKGGRGNYGYTF

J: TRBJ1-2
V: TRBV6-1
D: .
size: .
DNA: TGTGCCAGCAGTCGAAAACCCCTGGCAGAGGGAAGCTATGGCTACACCTTC
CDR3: CASSRKPLAEGSYGYTF

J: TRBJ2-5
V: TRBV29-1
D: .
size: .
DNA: TGCAGCGTTGGCCCCTTTGAGTCGGAGCAGTACTTC
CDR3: CSVGPFESEQYF

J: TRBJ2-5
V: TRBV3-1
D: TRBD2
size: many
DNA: TGTGCCAGCAGGCCTCCTAGCGGGGGTATCCAAGAGACCCAGTACTTC
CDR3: CASRPPSGGIQETQYF

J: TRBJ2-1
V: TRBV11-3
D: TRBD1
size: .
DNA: TGTGCCAGCAGCTTAAAGGGGGCGCCGAGAAATGAGCAGTTCTTC
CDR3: CASSLKGAPRNEQFF

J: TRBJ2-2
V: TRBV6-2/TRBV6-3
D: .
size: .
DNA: TGTGCCAGCAGTTACTGGGCTCGGACCGGGGAGCTGTTTTTT
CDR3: CASSYWARTGELFF